These 27 T cell receptor beta chains were sequenced from one sample in a study of breast tumors, draining lymph nodes, adjacent tissues. TCRdb used MiXCR to reprocess the multiplex PCR reads, holding one entry per CDR3 protein. The data show fewer than 300,000 distinct CDR3 sequences, approximately 31% seen once. The lymph nodes were axillary draining lymph nodes from breast cancer patients. Sequences were obtained from axillary lymph node tissue. The receptors here all came from a female donor with breast cancer. Some clones in this sample may be carry-over from other donors' samples.

This clonotype was counted at least ten times. The CDR3 coding sequence is TGTGCCAGCAGCCCCTGGGGCACCGGGACGGGAAACTCTGGCACAGATACGCAGTATTTT. Amino acids: CASSPWGTGTGNSGTDTQYF. The chain has TRBV16 and TRBJ2-3; D tentatively reads TRBD1 or TRBD2 (5 bases each). Trimming removed 4 bases from V and 1 base from J, with 27 bases in between. Germline V gene data show CDR1 as KGHSY and CDR2 as FQNENV. The CDR3 has 20 residues. The variable domain in full, completed from reference TRBV16 and TRBJ2-3, reads GEEVAQTPKHLVRGEGQKAKLYCAPIKGHSYVFWYQQVLKNEFKFLISFQNENVFDETGMPKERFSAKCLPNSPCSLEIQATKLEDSAVYFCASSPWGTGTGNSGTDTQYFGPGTRLTVL.

This clonotype was observed at least ten times. This chain uses TRBV7-2 with TRBJ2-3, with 13 bases lining up with TRBD2. CDR3 length equals 16 residues. After removal of 3 bases from V and 9 bases from J, the junction contained 9 bases not matched to a gene. CDR1 is SGHTA and CDR2 is FQGNSA in the germline V gene. CDR3 in DNA: TGTGCCAGCAGCTTGAGTTGGACTAGCGGGAGAAAAACGCAGTATTTT. Protein: CASSLSWTSGRKTQYF. The full variable domain, completed using reference TRBV7-2 and TRBJ2-3, is GAGVSQSPSNKVTEKGKDVELRCDPISGHTALYWYRQSLGQGLEFLIYFQGNSAPDKSGLPSDRFSAERTGGSVSTLTIQRTQQEDSAVYLCASSLSWTSGRKTQYFGPGTRLTVL.

This clonotype was counted at least ten times. V gene TRBV3-1 combines with J gene TRBJ2-5; D gene ambiguous. Germline assignment: CDR1 LGHDT and CDR2 YNNKEL (reference sequence). The CDR3 sequence is 15 residues long. Trimming took 1 base from V and 0 from J, leaving 9 bases between them. CDR3 nucleotides: TGTGCCAGCAGCCAAGTTCGCACGTACCAAGAGACCCAGTACTTC. Residues: CASSQVRTYQETQYF.

This clonotype has at least ten counts. The chain recombines TRBV11-2 with TRBJ2-7, with D possibly being TRBD1 or TRBD2 (5 bases each). Trimming removed 6 bases from V and 3 bases from J, with 9 bases in between. This CDR3 spans 12 amino acids. The germline V gene has CDR1 SGHAT and CDR2 FQNNGV. The CDR3 spells CASRGRDYEQYF. CDR3 coding DNA: TGTGCCAGCAGGGGACGGGACTACGAGCAGTACTTC.

This clonotype was seen only once. This chain connects TRBV7-9 to TRBJ2-7; TRBD1 matches at 9 bases. The CDR3 sequence is 15 residues long. The V and J ends lost 7 bases and 0 bases, in that order; junction bases with no gene match: 7. Germline V gives CDR1 SEHNR, CDR2 FQNEAQ (reference sequence). CDR3 coding DNA: TGTGCCAGCACCATACGGACAGGGGCCTCCTACGAGCAGTACTTC. It yields the protein CASTIRTGASYEQYF.

This clonotype was seen ten or more times. This sequence joins TRBV29-1 and TRBJ2-2; D is ambiguous. Trimming stripped 7 bases from V and 1 base from J, with 13 bases between. Germline CDR1 reads SQVTM; CDR2 reads ANQGSEA. The CDR3 totals 14 residues. CDR3 in amino acids: CSALSTVNTGELFF. Here the CDR3 DNA reads TGCAGCGCGCTATCGACTGTGAACACCGGGGAGCTGTTTTTT.

The chain couples TRBV10-3 to TRBJ1-3; TRBD1 aligns across 8 bases. V gave up 10 bases and J gave up 6 bases; unmatched junction bases: 8. The CDR3 extends over 13 amino acids. Germline V gives CDR1 ENHRY, CDR2 SYGVKD. CDR3: CATGQGNANTIYF. The DNA of the CDR3 is TGTGCCACTGGACAGGGTAATGCAAACACCATATATTTT.

This clonotype was counted many times. The CDR3: CASSRLAGVPDTQYF. In nucleotides, the CDR3 is TGTGCCAGCAGCCGACTAGCGGGAGTGCCCGATACGCAGTATTTT. The rearrangement links TRBV7-2 to TRBJ2-3, with TRBD2 identical over 12 bases. Germline V gives CDR1 SGHTA, CDR2 FQGNSA. CDR3 length: 15 residues. V trimming: 5 bases; J trimming: 6 bases; junction bases outside the gene matches: 6.

The CDR3 loop is CASSHGTRRTGELFF. The CDR3 nucleotides read TGTGCCAGCAGCCACGGGACAAGGCGGACCGGGGAGCTGTTTTTT. This rearrangement joins TRBV6-5 to TRBJ2-2, with D possibly TRBD1 on 6 matching bases. The V gene lost 6 bases and the J gene lost 5 bases, with 16 bases spanning the gap. Looked up from germline, CDR1 is MNHEY and CDR2 is SVGAGI. The CDR3 extends over 15 amino acids.

This clonotype was found once. An end of the junction does not agree with germline; a read error may underlie this. J is TRBJ2-1 and V is TRBV5-5; possibly TRBD1 for D (5 bases). CDR3 length: 15 residues. Germline V gene data show CDR1 as SGHKS and CDR2 as YYEKEE (reference sequence). CDR3 in DNA: TGTGCCAGCAGCCCGACAGCTACCTCCTACAATGAGCAGTCCTTC. It yields the protein CASSPTATSYNEQSF.

This clonotype was seen repeatedly, ten times or more. V and J are TRBV29-1 and TRBJ2-1; 11 bases fit TRBD2. The J segment lost 10 bases and the V segment lost 4 bases, leaving 9 bases of the junction unmatched. CDR1 is SQVTM, CDR2 ANQGSEA, per germline. The CDR3 has 14 residues. The DNA for the CDR3 is TGCAGCGTTGTTGGGACTAGCGGAGTTTCGGAGCAGTTCTTC. The encoded protein is CSVVGTSGVSEQFF.

Many counts were recorded for this clonotype. The chain recombines TRBV19 with TRBJ1-2, with D uncertain. CDR1 is LNHDA, CDR2 SQIVND, per germline (reference sequence). The V and J ends lost 0 bases and 8 bases respectively, with 7 bases between them. This CDR3 spans 12 amino acids. The CDR3 reads CASSIETGGYTF. In DNA, the CDR3 is TGTGCCAGTAGTATAGAAACGGGCGGCTACACCTTC. Complete variable domain (other parts from reference TRBV19 and TRBJ1-2): DGGITQSPKYLFRKEGQNVTLSCEQNLNHDAMYWYRQDPGQGLRLIYYSQIVNDFQKGDIAEGYSVSREKKESFPLTVTSAQKNPTAFYLCASSIETGGYTFGSGTRLTVV.

In this sample, this clonotype turned up many times. This chain joins TRBV5-4 and TRBJ2-2; 9 bases map to TRBD2. This CDR3 has 16 residues. Per the germline V gene, CDR1 is SGHNT and CDR2 is YYREEE (reference sequence). Trimming cost V 5 bases and J 1 base; bases outside gene matches: 6. DNA for the CDR3: TGTGCCAGCAGACCGCGGGGGGGGCAGAACACCGGGGAGCTGTTTTTT. Amino acid sequence: CASRPRGGQNTGELFF.

This clonotype showed up just a few times. This CDR3 fails to terminate in the conserved phenylalanine or tryptophan, so it likely reflects a read error. The gene calls are TRBV19 and TRBJ2-1, with 9 bases that match TRBD2. This CDR3 has 16 residues. Germline CDR1 LNHDA, CDR2 SQIVND (reference sequence). V dropped 4 bases and J dropped 4; count of bases not matched to a gene: 8. CDR3 in amino acids: CASSKKPSGVYNEQFS. For the CDR3, the DNA is TGTGCCAGTAGTAAAAAACCTAGCGGGGTTTACAATGAGCAGTTCTCC.

This chain joins TRBV2 and TRBJ1-5, with D unresolved. Between the trimmed V and J ends, which lost 1 base and 4 bases, there was a span of 5 bases. CDR3 length: 13 residues. Germline V gene lookup returns CDR1 SNHLY and CDR2 FYNNEI. CDR3 DNA: TGTGCCAGCAGTGAAGAGCAGAATCAGCCCCAGCATTTT. Its protein product is CASSEEQNQPQHF.

This clonotype came up many times. The J gene is TRBJ2-4, the V gene TRBV4-2; 7 bases are shared with TRBD2. The germline CDR1 and CDR2 sequences are LGHNA and YNFKEQ. J gave up 7 bases and V 1 base, and 7 bases lay outside the gene matches. CDR3 length: 15 residues. CDR3 residues: CASSQVSGNRNIQYF. For the CDR3, the DNA is TGTGCCAGCAGCCAAGTGAGCGGGAATCGGAACATTCAGTACTTC.

This clonotype came up many times. The J gene is TRBJ2-1, the V gene TRBV24-1; weak D call: TRBD1 (6 bases). Per the germline V gene, CDR1 is KGHDR and CDR2 is SFDVKD. V was shortened by 3 bases and J by 0 bases, with 14 bases between the two germline ends. There are 17 residues in the CDR3. The CDR3 DNA is TGTGCCACCAGTGATCCGAACAGGGAACCCTCCTACAATGAGCAGTTCTTC. Translating gives CATSDPNREPSYNEQFF.

This clonotype was observed a handful of times. A single base separates this from a much larger clone, so it may be a read error. The DNA of the CDR3 is TGTGCCAGCAGTCACCTAGGGGGCGGCAATCAGCCCCAGCATTTT. Amino acids: CASSHLGGGNQPQHF. This chain joins TRBV6-1 and TRBJ1-5, with TRBD1 matching 7 bases. The germline V gene encodes CDR1 MNHNS and CDR2 SASEGT. The CDR3 extends over 15 amino acids. After removal of 5 bases from V and 2 bases from J, the junction contained 6 bases not matched to a gene.

This clonotype appeared many times. The chain couples TRBV27 to TRBJ2-3, with TRBD2 matching over 8 bases. Germline CDR1 is MNHEY and CDR2 is SMNVEV (reference sequence). The CDR3 spans 17 residues. Unmatched junction bases numbered 12, after V lost 3 bases and J lost 4 bases. CDR3 protein: CASSFFVGTGRADTQYF. The DNA of the CDR3 is TGTGCCAGCAGTTTCTTTGTGGGGACCGGGAGGGCAGATACGCAGTATTTT.

This clonotype was seen at least ten times. The chain employs TRBV6-6 and TRBJ2-7; no clear D. Deletions cut 7 bases from V and 6 bases from J, with 19 bases between. The CDR3 runs 14 residues. The V gene's germline CDR1 is MNHNY and CDR2 SVGAGI (reference sequence). The CDR3 is CASINPRLGGEQYF. The CDR3 nucleotides are TGTGCCAGCATTAACCCGAGGCTGGGCGGCGAGCAGTACTTC.

This clonotype was counted at least ten times. This CDR3 reads CASSGAGYEQYF. As DNA, the CDR3 is TGTGCCAGCAGTGGGGCAGGATACGAGCAGTACTTC. J is TRBJ2-7 and V is TRBV2; D remains ambiguous. The CDR3 contains 12 residues. Germline CDR1 SNHLY, CDR2 FYNNEI. V was shortened by 4 bases and J by 4 bases, with 8 bases between the two germline ends.

The rearrangement links TRBV6-6 to TRBJ2-2; 7 bases fit TRBD1. The CDR3 runs 15 residues. Germline V gene lookup returns CDR1 MNHNY and CDR2 SVGAGI (reference sequence). The V segment lost 5 bases and the J segment 3 bases; nucleotides outside the gene matches: 6. The CDR3 sequence is CASSHAGGYTGELFF. In DNA form, the CDR3 reads TGTGCCAGCAGTCACGCAGGGGGTTACACCGGGGAGCTGTTTTTT.

About this clonotype itself: A read error may be the cause here, since a much bigger clone is one base away. The CDR3 end shows no conserved phenylalanine or tryptophan, and so a read error is likely. The chain uses TRBV7-9 and TRBJ2-1; perhaps TRBD1 as D (5 bases). The germline V and J ends were trimmed by 1 base and 6 bases, with 10 bases remaining between them. In germline, CDR1 is SEHNR, CDR2 FQNEAQ (reference sequence). The CDR3 runs to 14 residues. The CDR3 reads CASSLGQGFNEQFL. In DNA, the CDR3 is TGTGCCAGCAGCTTAGGGCAGGGCTTCAATGAGCAGTTCCTC.

Ten or more counts support this clonotype. This chain connects TRBV29-1 to TRBJ1-1; 7 nucleotides line up with TRBD1. Trimming removed 4 bases from V and 6 bases from J; junction bases left unmatched: 2. The germline V gene encodes CDR1 SQVTM and CDR2 ANQGSEA. This CDR3 comprises 11 residues. CDR3: CSVGQGSEAFF. The CDR3 DNA follows: TGCAGCGTTGGACAGGGATCTGAAGCTTTCTTT.

This clonotype was seen a handful of times. CDR3 sequence: CASSLATGRPEAFF. The DNA for the CDR3 is TGCGCCAGCAGCTTGGCGACAGGGAGACCTGAAGCTTTCTTT. This chain links TRBV5-1 with TRBJ1-1; 7 nucleotides agree with TRBD1. Germline trimming cut 0 bases from V and 6 bases from J; bases unmatched to any gene: 5. The CDR3 is 14 amino acids. CDR1 is SGHRS, CDR2 YFSETQ, per germline.

This clonotype is medium-sized within its sample. The chain recombines TRBV2 with TRBJ2-7; D might be TRBD1 or TRBD2, each matching 5 bases. CDR3 length equals 14 residues. Trimming shortened V by 8 bases and J by 2 bases, and 16 bases separated the two germline ends. Germline CDR1 SNHLY, CDR2 FYNNEI. CDR3 residues: CASGWGTGAYEQYF. In DNA, the CDR3 is TGTGCCAGCGGGTGGGGGACGGGCGCCTACGAGCAGTACTTC.

A note on this clonotype: Possible read error: a much larger clone is one base away. The chain carries TRBV5-4 and TRBJ2-7; 11 bases map to TRBD2. Germline V gene lookup returns CDR1 SGHNT and CDR2 YYREEE (reference sequence). With 2 bases clipped from V and 4 bases from J, the junction kept 11 bases outside the gene matches. The CDR3 contains 17 residues. The CDR3 protein is CASSFPLAGGSQYEQYF. For the CDR3, the DNA is TGTGCCAGCAGCTTCCCCCTAGCGGGAGGATCTCAGTACGAGCAGTACTTC. Supplemented by reference TRBV5-4 and TRBJ2-7, the full variable domain reads ETGVTQSPTHLIKTRGQQVTLRCSSQSGHNTVSWYQQALGQGPQFIFQYYREEENGRGNFPPRFSGLQFPNYSSELNVNALELDDSALYLCASSFPLAGGSQYEQYFGPGTRLTVT.